This is a list of T cell receptor beta chains from one sample in a study of shared clonotypes between healthy human individuals. The protocol was immunoSEQ multiplex PCR, while the TCRdb copy is restricted to in-frame clones and leaves out a portion. The profile covers around 2.5 million clones, with roughly 93% appearing a single time and 0.36% taken by the ten largest. The sequenced sample was naive CD4+ T cells from PBMCs. The receptor source for this set is a man in his late teens or twenties in good health. Some clones in this sample may be carry-over from other donors' samples. Each CDR3 is given with its conserved first and last residue. D genes are given only for firm matches. For some rows the clone size is stated as once, few or many, or as a class when expanded; others skip it.

V gene	D gene	clone size	CDR3 length	J gene	CDR3 protein	CDR3 DNA
TRBV5-1	TRBD1	.	15	TRBJ2-3	CASSLVGQPTDTQYF	TGCGCCAGCAGCTTGGTGGGACAGCCCACAGATACGCAGTATTTT
TRBV5-1	.	.	13	TRBJ1-1	CASSYGGNTEAFF	TGCGCCAGCAGCTATGGTGGGAACACTGAAGCTTTCTTT
TRBV5-1	.	.	15	TRBJ1-2	CASSLGGAGNYGYTF	TGCGCCAGCAGCTTGGGGGGCGCGGGGAACTATGGCTACACCTTC
TRBV5-4	.	.	15	TRBJ1-2	CASSPGSVGFYGYTF	TGTGCCAGCAGCCCCGGGAGCGTTGGCTTCTATGGCTACACCTTC
TRBV6-6	TRBD1	.	16	TRBJ2-2	CASSARTGWGTGELFF	TGTGCCAGCAGTGCACGGACAGGGTGGGGCACCGGGGAGCTGTTTTTT
TRBV5-8	.	once	14	TRBJ2-7	CASSFRRVWSEQYF	TGTGCCAGCAGCTTTCGGCGGGTATGGTCCGAGCAGTACTTC
TRBV7-9	TRBD1	.	13	TRBJ1-2	CASSLSPQSGQGF	TGTGCCAGCAGCTTATCTCCCCAATCTGGACAGGGCTTC
TRBV6-1	.	.	13	TRBJ2-2	CASSEHDTGELFF	TGTGCCAGCAGTGAACACGACACCGGGGAGCTGTTTTTT
TRBV28	TRBD2	.	14	TRBJ2-1	CASVAGGPAMMQFF	TGTGCCTCTGTAGCGGGAGGGCCGGCAATGATGCAGTTCTTC
TRBV28	.	.	14	TRBJ2-7	CASSLPGSRNEQYF	TGTGCCAGCAGCCTGCCAGGGAGTAGGAACGAGCAGTACTTC
TRBV4-2	TRBD1	.	16	TRBJ1-2	CASSQDYRTGGAGYTF	TGTGCCAGCAGCCAAGATTATAGGACAGGGGGGGCTGGCTACACCTTC
TRBV11-2	.	.	14	TRBJ2-6	CASSPLVGANVLTF	TGTGCCAGCAGCCCGTTGGTTGGGGCCAACGTCCTGACTTTC
TRBV7-6	.	.	14	TRBJ1-1	CASSLTGLNTEAFF	TGTGCCAGCAGCTTAACAGGTCTGAACACTGAAGCTTTCTTT
TRBV28	.	.	14	TRBJ1-1	CASIVGGLNTEAFF	TGTGCCAGCATCGTGGGGGGCCTGAACACTGAAGCTTTCTTT
TRBV28	.	.	13	TRBJ1-2	CASSLQAAYGYTF	TGTGCCAGCAGTTTACAGGCGGCCTATGGCTACACCTTC
TRBV15	.	.	16	TRBJ2-7	CATTKLRAGSFDEQYF	TGTGCCACCACTAAACTCAGGGCGGGGAGTTTCGACGAGCAGTACTTC
TRBV5-5	.	once	16	TRBJ2-6	CASSLRGSPGANVLTF	TGTGCCAGCAGCTTGCGGGGGTCCCCTGGGGCCAACGTCCTGACTTTC
TRBV27	.	.	16	TRBJ1-5	CASRPRDGRDNQPQHF	TGTGCCAGCAGGCCTCGGGACGGACGTGACAATCAGCCCCAGCATTTT
TRBV10-3	.	.	13	TRBJ1-1	CAISRGQGTEAFF	TGTGCCATCAGTCGGGGGCAGGGCACTGAAGCTTTCTTT
TRBV6-1	.	.	14	TRBJ1-1	CASTQGPLSTEAFF	TGTGCCAGCACCCAGGGCCCCTTGTCCACTGAAGCTTTCTTT
TRBV19	TRBD2	.	18	TRBJ2-5	CASSIQASGRTTQETQYF	TGTGCCAGTAGTATACAAGCTAGCGGGAGAACCACCCAAGAGACCCAGTACTTC
TRBV7-2	.	.	14	TRBJ2-7	CASSPDWTFYEQYF	TGTGCCAGCAGCCCCGATTGGACTTTCTACGAGCAGTACTTC
TRBV15	TRBD2	.	17	TRBJ2-2	CATSMSVGTSITGELFF	TGTGCCACCAGCATGAGCGTAGGGACTAGTATAACCGGGGAGCTGTTTTTT
TRBV4-3	TRBD2	few	17	TRBJ2-1	CASSQGYAGGSYNEQFF	TGCGCCAGCAGCCAAGGATACGCGGGAGGATCTTACAATGAGCAGTTCTTC
TRBV9	.	.	16	TRBJ1-2	CASSVGLGGLDYGYTF	TGTGCCAGCAGCGTAGGTCTCGGGGGCTTGGACTATGGCTACACCTTC
TRBV2	.	.	14	TRBJ2-1	CASSEGGIGNEQFF	TGTGCCAGCAGTGAAGGCGGGATCGGCAATGAGCAGTTCTTC
TRBV5-4	.	few	14	TRBJ1-2	CASSLFAGNYGYTF	TGTGCCAGCAGCTTGTTTGCAGGGAACTATGGCTACACCTTC
TRBV5-1	.	.	14	TRBJ2-7	CASSSQPSSYEQYF	TGCGCCAGCAGCTCTCAGCCTTCCTCCTACGAGCAGTACTTC
TRBV11-2	.	.	13	TRBJ1-1	CASSLDQQTEAFF	TGTGCCAGCAGCTTAGACCAACAGACTGAAGCTTTCTTT
TRBV5-4	TRBD2	.	14	TRBJ2-7	CASSRSGSRDEQYF	TGTGCCAGCAGTCGTAGCGGGAGTAGGGACGAGCAGTACTTC
TRBV7-2	TRBD2	.	16	TRBJ2-5	CASSTQLAGGLETQYF	TGTGCCAGCAGCACCCAACTAGCGGGAGGACTAGAGACCCAGTACTTC
TRBV28	TRBD2	.	16	TRBJ2-1	CASSFLSRELADEQFF	TGTGCCAGCAGTTTTTTATCGCGGGAGCTCGCGGATGAGCAGTTCTTC
TRBV6-5	TRBD1	.	15	TRBJ1-2	CASSRTGIPNYGYTF	TGTGCCAGCAGTCGGACAGGGATTCCCAACTATGGCTACACCTTC
TRBV27	.	.	14	TRBJ2-7	CASSFRRDSYEQYF	TGTGCCAGCAGTTTCAGGCGCGACTCCTACGAGCAGTACTTC